The present T cell receptor (beta chain) was sequenced within a study of blood T cell repertoires in COVID-19. On the study more broadly: Sites across the United States, Italy and Spain contributed samples from acute and convalescent COVID-19. T cells, B-cell-depleted T cells, or PBMCs supplied cDNA or gDNA.

This CDR3 spans 17 amino acids. Germline CDR1 is SGHNT and CDR2 is YYREEE (reference sequence). Trimming pared 0 bases from V and 13 bases from J, leaving 25 bases between. This clone was counted once. As handled by the study authors: Counts of nucleated cells, estimated from reference gene primer amplification, were obtained. Produced via immunoSEQ multiplex PCR; TCRdb's table is partial and in-frame only. The DNA gave D and trimming, while V, J and clone size come from that table. The sample holds approximately 150,000 clones; 88% are singletons and the top ten take about 28%. The chain recombines TRBV5-4 with TRBJ1-4, with a possible D match to TRBD1 (6 bases). Sequenced: peripheral blood. The origin of this receptor is a human donor in a cohort sampled during active COVID-19. CDR3 region: CASSLGPGGRRSGALFF. CDR3 DNA sequence: TGTGCCAGCAGCTTGGGGCCAGGCGGGAGGAGGTCAGGGGCACTGTTTTTT.